This T cell receptor beta chain is from a study of shared clonotypes between healthy human individuals. Study background: Sampling drew on donors who were two women and three men aged 18 to 49. Study-level points and caveats: Incompleteness in sorted-subset sequencing, despite large depth, was shown by rarefaction.

The data were produced by immunoSEQ multiplex PCR, yet TCRdb's version contains in-frame clones alone and is incomplete. The sample lists about 1 million clones, 60% to 80% occurring once. Investigators divided CD4+ cells into CD45RA+ naive and CD45RA-negative memory subsets. Regarding this clone: Its antigen is not known.

The CDR3 runs 12 residues. The V gene lost 2 bases and the J gene lost 3 bases, with 4 bases spanning the gap. Germline values: CDR1 MNHNY, CDR2 SVGAGI (reference sequence). The V gene is TRBV6-6, the J gene TRBJ1-2, with D unclear. The clonotype was recovered from a man aged 18 to 30 in good health. Sequencing was carried out using memory CD4+ T cells sorted from blood. Sample subset: CD45RA-negative fraction. The CDR3 spells CASSYGDYGYTF. In DNA form, the CDR3 reads TGTGCCAGCAGTTACGGAGACTATGGCTACACCTTC.